The rows below give T cell receptor beta chains drawn from one sample of a study of cytomegalovirus exposure and HLA in healthy donors. TCRdb keeps only in-frame clones here, not all; method: immunoSEQ multiplex PCR. Among 130,000 or so clones listed, about 80% were seen once. The sample consisted of PBMCs. Every receptor here comes from a woman between 35 and 50 years old in good health and CMV-seronegative. Each CDR3 is given with its conserved first and last residue. D genes are given only for firm matches. Clone size appears in some rows only: once, few, many, or a class for an expanded clone.

V	J	size	D	DNA	CDR3
TRBV19	TRBJ2-2	NA	TRBD2	TGTGCCAGTCACATCCAACGGGGTAGCGGGACCGGGGAGCTGTTTTTT	CASHIQRGSGTGELFF
TRBV6-5	TRBJ2-6	NA	NA	TGTGCCAGCAGTTACGGCGGGGCCGGGGCCAACGTCCTGACTTTC	CASSYGGAGANVLTF
TRBV28	TRBJ1-2	NA	TRBD1	TGTGCCAGCAGTTTCGCTCGACAGGGTTGGGGCTACACCTTC	CASSFARQGWGYTF
TRBV2	TRBJ2-1	NA	NA	TGTGCCCTCAAGGAGGGTGCGAGTTTCAATGAGCAGTTCTTC	CALKEGASFNEQFF
TRBV10-3	TRBJ2-3	NA	TRBD1	TGTGCCATCAGTGAGTCTCTTATACAGGGGACCGGCACAGATACGCAGTATTTT	CAISESLIQGTGTDTQYF
TRBV10-3	TRBJ1-2	once	NA	TGTGCCATCAGTGAACAGACGGTTTATGGCTACACCTTC	CAISEQTVYGYTF
TRBV5-6	TRBJ1-1	NA	NA	TGTGCCAGCAGCCCGCGGTTGGACACTGAAGCTTTCTTT	CASSPRLDTEAFF
TRBV5-1	TRBJ2-7	NA	TRBD1	TGCGCCAGCACCCCCGGACAGGGAAAAGGGGAGCAGTACTTC	CASTPGQGKGEQYF
TRBV7-9	TRBJ1-2	NA	TRBD1	TGTGCCAGCAGCTTAGAGGTCAGGGGGCTTGGCTACACCTTC	CASSLEVRGLGYTF
TRBV6-6	TRBJ1-2	NA	NA	TGTGCCAGCAGAGGGCAACAGGAAGGGATTAGTGGCTACACCTTC	CASRGQQEGISGYTF
TRBV5-1	TRBJ2-3	NA	TRBD2	TGCGCCAGCAGCTCCGGACTAGCGGGAGATGCAGATACGCAGTATTTT	CASSSGLAGDADTQYF
TRBV28	TRBJ1-2	NA	NA	TGTGCCAGCAGATCCCGCAGGGGAGCTAGAGATGGCTACACCTTC	CASRSRRGARDGYTF
TRBV14	TRBJ1-2	NA	NA	TGTGCCAGCAGCCAATATACAGGGTCAGACTATGGCTACACCTTC	CASSQYTGSDYGYTF
TRBV5-4	TRBJ2-6	NA	NA	TGTGCCAGCAGTATAGACTCTGGGGCCAACGTCCTGACTTTC	CASSIDSGANVLTF
TRBV28	TRBJ2-7	NA	NA	TGTGCCAGCAGCCTATCCTCAACAGGGAACGCCTACGAGCAGTACTTC	CASSLSSTGNAYEQYF
TRBV28	TRBJ2-1	NA	TRBD2	TGTGCCAGCAGTTGGACTAGCGGGAGGCTGAGCTCCTACAATGAGCAGTTCTTC	CASSWTSGRLSSYNEQFF
TRBV6-5	TRBJ1-3	NA	NA	TGTGCCAGCAGTTACGTGATCGGGGCTGGAAACACCATATATTTT	CASSYVIGAGNTIYF
TRBV5-1	TRBJ2-5	NA	TRBD2	TGCGCCAGCAGGGAGGCAGCGGGAGGAGAGACCCAGTACTTC	CASREAAGGETQYF
TRBV7-9	TRBJ2-1	NA	TRBD2	TGTGCCAGCAGCAGTACCTCGGGGGGGGTTACCTACAATGAGCAGTTCTTC	CASSSTSGGVTYNEQFF
TRBV7-9	TRBJ2-7	once	NA	TGTGCCAGCAGCCCCTGGCATCTCGACTCCTACGAGCAGTACTTC	CASSPWHLDSYEQYF
TRBV7-3	TRBJ2-1	NA	TRBD2	TGTGCCAGCAGCTTATCCGCCGGGACTATTCAGTTCTTC	CASSLSAGTIQFF
TRBV7-2	TRBJ2-2	NA	TRBD1	TGTGCCAGCAGCAATAAGCAGGGGGCGACCGGGGAGCTGTTTTTT	CASSNKQGATGELFF
TRBV9	TRBJ1-2	NA	TRBD1	TGTGCCAGCAGCCCCGGACAGGGGAACTATGGCTACACCTTC	CASSPGQGNYGYTF
TRBV6-5	TRBJ2-1	NA	NA	TGTGCCAGCAGACGCGACATAAGCTATGAGCAGTTCTTC	CASRRDISYEQFF
TRBV6-5	TRBJ1-1	NA	NA	TGTGCCAGCAGTTACTTTCAACAGTCCAACACTGAAGCTTTCTTT	CASSYFQQSNTEAFF
TRBV5-1	TRBJ2-7	NA	TRBD1	TGCGCCAGCAGCTTGGCCGGGGGCAGGGGGCGACCCGAGCAGTACTTC	CASSLAGGRGRPEQYF
TRBV9	TRBJ1-2	NA	TRBD1	TGTGCCAGCAGCCTCGACAGGGGTGGCTACACCTTC	CASSLDRGGYTF
TRBV14	TRBJ2-1	NA	TRBD2	TGTGCCAGCAGCCAACTAGCGGGAGCCTACAATGAGCAGTTCTTC	CASSQLAGAYNEQFF
TRBV6-7	TRBJ2-5	NA	NA	TGTGCCAGCAGTTACTCTAATCGACAGTCTTGGCCTCCTCAAGAGACCCAGTACTTC	CASSYSNRQSWPPQETQYF
TRBV28	TRBJ2-4	NA	TRBD1	TGTGCCAGCAGTAGCCGGGACAGCCTCAAAAACATTCAGTACTTC	CASSSRDSLKNIQYF
TRBV6-5	TRBJ1-1	NA	NA	TGTGCCAGCAGTTATTCCAACAAAGCTTTCTTT	CASSYSNKAFF
TRBV7-6	TRBJ2-1	NA	TRBD1	TGTGCCAGCAGCCCAAGACAGGGCACCCCCGAGCAGTTCTTC	CASSPRQGTPEQFF